The following is a T cell receptor beta chain sequence with its context. This sample stems from a study of blood T cell repertoires in COVID-19. This CDR3 is built from 15 residues. Trimming took 5 bases from V and 4 from J, leaving 12 bases between them. Germline lookup yields CDR1 MNHEY and CDR2 SVGAGI. The data were produced by immunoSEQ multiplex PCR, yet TCRdb's version contains in-frame clones alone and is incomplete. The table has more than 300,000 clones, more than 75% seen once. This chain uses TRBV6-5 with TRBJ1-6; D is possibly TRBD1 (5 bases). The sequencing input was PBMCs or T cells enriched from blood (not recorded which). The clonotype was recovered from a woman in her late teens or twenties who had recovered from COVID-19. The CDR3 reads CASSRAGGYNSPLHF. The CDR3 DNA is TGTGCCAGCAGTAGGGCGGGGGGTTATAATTCACCCCTCCACTTT.